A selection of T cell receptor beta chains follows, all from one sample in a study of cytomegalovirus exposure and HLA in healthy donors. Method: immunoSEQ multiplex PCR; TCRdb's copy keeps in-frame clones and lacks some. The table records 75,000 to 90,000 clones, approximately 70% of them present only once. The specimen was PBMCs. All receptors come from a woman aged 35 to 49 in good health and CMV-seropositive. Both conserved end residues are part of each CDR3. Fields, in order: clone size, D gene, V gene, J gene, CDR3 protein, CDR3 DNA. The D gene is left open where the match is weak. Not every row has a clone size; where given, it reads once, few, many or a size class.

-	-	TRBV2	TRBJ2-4	CASSEFTDTQYF	TGTGCCAGCAGTGAATTTACGGACACTCAGTACTTC
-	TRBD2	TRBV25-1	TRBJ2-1	CASSESSGRHNEQFF	TGTGCCAGCAGTGAATCCAGCGGGAGGCACAATGAGCAGTTCTTC
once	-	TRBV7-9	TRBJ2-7	CSSSLGRGEQYF	TGTTCCAGCAGCTTAGGGCGGGGCGAGCAGTACTTC
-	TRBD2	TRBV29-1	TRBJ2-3	CSVKGGSGRTSTDTQYF	TGCAGCGTCAAGGGAGGTAGCGGGAGGACTAGCACAGATACGCAGTATTTT
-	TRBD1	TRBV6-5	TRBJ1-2	CASSYSSTGGHGYTF	TGTGCCAGCAGTTACTCTTCAACAGGGGGCCATGGCTACACCTTC
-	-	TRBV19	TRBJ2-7	CASSIGSGDYEQYF	TGTGCCAGTAGTATAGGGTCCGGGGACTACGAGCAGTACTTC
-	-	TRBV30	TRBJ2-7	CAWSVSPGYEQYF	TGTGCCTGGAGTGTAAGTCCCGGTTACGAGCAGTACTTC
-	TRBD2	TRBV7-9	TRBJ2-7	CASSSPSGSYEQYF	TGTGCCAGCAGCTCCCCTAGCGGGAGCTACGAGCAGTACTTC
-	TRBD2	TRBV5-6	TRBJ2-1	CASSRPATSGGQFF	TGTGCCAGCAGCCGCCCGGCAACTAGCGGGGGACAGTTCTTC
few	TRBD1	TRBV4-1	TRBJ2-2	CASSLGQGASGELFF	TGCGCCAGCAGCCTCGGACAGGGGGCATCCGGGGAGCTGTTTTTT
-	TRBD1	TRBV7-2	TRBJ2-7	CASSLKTGDHYEQYF	TGTGCCAGCAGCTTAAAGACAGGGGACCACTACGAGCAGTACTTC
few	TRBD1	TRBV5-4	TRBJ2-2	CASSRDRTNTGELFF	TGTGCCAGCAGCAGGGACAGGACTAACACCGGGGAGCTGTTTTTT
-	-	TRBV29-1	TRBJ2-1	CSVTGRTYNEQFF	TGCAGCGTTACAGGGAGAACATACAATGAGCAGTTCTTC
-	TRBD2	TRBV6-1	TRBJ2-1	CASSEVVGLAGDNEQFF	TGTGCCAGCAGTGAAGTTGTGGGACTAGCGGGGGACAATGAGCAGTTCTTC
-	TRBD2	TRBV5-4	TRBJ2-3	CASSFSGVSTDTQYF	TGTGCCAGCAGCTTTAGCGGGGTCAGCACAGATACGCAGTATTTT
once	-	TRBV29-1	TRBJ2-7	CSVTDSTSYEQYF	TGCAGCGTGACCGACAGCACCTCCTACGAGCAGTACTTC
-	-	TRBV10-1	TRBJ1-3	CASSATGIGNTIYF	TGCGCCAGCAGTGCTACCGGGATCGGAAACACCATATATTTT
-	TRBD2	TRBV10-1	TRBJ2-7	CASRKVGLATPYEQYF	TGCGCCAGCAGGAAGGTGGGACTAGCGACACCTTACGAGCAGTACTTC
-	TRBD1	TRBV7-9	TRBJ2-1	CASSSGQGSIDEQFF	TGTGCCAGCAGCTCCGGACAGGGTTCGATCGATGAGCAGTTCTTC
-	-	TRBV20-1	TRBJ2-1	CSARRRDEQFF	TGCAGTGCTAGGCGCAGGGATGAGCAGTTCTTC
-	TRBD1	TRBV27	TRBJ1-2	CASGIFGDSGYTF	TGTGCCAGCGGGATATTTGGGGACAGCGGCTACACCTTC
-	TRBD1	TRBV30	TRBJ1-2	CATGGLDNYGYTF	TGTGCCACAGGGGGCCTCGACAACTATGGCTACACCTTC
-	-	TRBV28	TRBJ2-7	CASLQGRSYEQYF	TGTGCCAGCCTCCAGGGTAGAAGCTACGAGCAGTACTTC
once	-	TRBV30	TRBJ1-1	CASEGREGLSTEAFF	TGTGCCTCTGAAGGACGGGAGGGGTTGAGCACTGAAGCTTTCTTT
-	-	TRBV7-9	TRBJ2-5	CASSWDRDKSIETQYF	TGTGCCAGCAGCTGGGACCGGGACAAAAGCATCGAGACCCAGTACTTC
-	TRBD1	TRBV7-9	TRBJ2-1	CASRTDRVNYNEQFF	TGTGCCAGCAGAACCGACAGGGTGAACTACAATGAGCAGTTCTTC
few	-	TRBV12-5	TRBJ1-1	CASGLVDSSEAFF	TGTGCTAGTGGTTTGGTAGACAGTTCTGAAGCTTTCTTT
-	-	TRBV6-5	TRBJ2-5	CASSKLAAPPETQYF	TGTGCCAGCAGTAAACTAGCAGCCCCCCCTGAGACCCAGTACTTC
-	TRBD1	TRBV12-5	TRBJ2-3	CASGSTHGQGEADTQYF	TGTGCTAGTGGTTCGACCCACGGACAGGGGGAAGCAGATACGCAGTATTTT
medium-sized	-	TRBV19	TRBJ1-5	CASSVGLRGNQPQHF	TGTGCCAGTAGTGTGGGGCTAAGAGGCAATCAGCCCCAGCATTTT
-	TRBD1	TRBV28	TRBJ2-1	CASSGLQRGQGYEQFF	TGTGCCAGCAGTGGATTACAGCGGGGACAGGGGTATGAGCAGTTCTTC
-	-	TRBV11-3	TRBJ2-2	CASSRQLNTGELFF	TGTGCCAGCAGCCGACAGCTCAACACCGGGGAGCTGTTTTTT
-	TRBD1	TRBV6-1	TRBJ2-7	CASRVGTDRTYEQYF	TGTGCCAGCAGGGTGGGGACAGACCGAACCTACGAGCAGTACTTC
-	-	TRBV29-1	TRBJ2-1	CSVEEQGYNEQFF	TGCAGCGTTGAAGAACAGGGTTACAATGAGCAGTTCTTC
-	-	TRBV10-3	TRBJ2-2	CATGTPNTGELFF	TGTGCCACAGGGACACCGAACACCGGGGAGCTGTTTTTT
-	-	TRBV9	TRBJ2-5	CASSVADGRLLETQYF	TGTGCCAGCAGCGTAGCTGATGGAAGACTCCTAGAGACCCAGTACTTC
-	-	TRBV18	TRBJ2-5	CASSPGGKETQYF	TGTGCCAGCTCACCCGGGGGAAAAGAGACCCAGTACTTC
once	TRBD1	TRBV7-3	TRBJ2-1	CASSLGYRGNYNEQFF	TGTGCCAGCAGCTTAGGATACAGGGGAAACTACAATGAGCAGTTCTTC
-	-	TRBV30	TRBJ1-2	CAWAPGIYGYTF	TGTGCATGGGCCCCCGGGATATATGGCTACACCTTC
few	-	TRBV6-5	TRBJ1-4	CASTPLGRREKLFF	TGTGCCAGCACCCCACTAGGCAGAAGGGAAAAACTGTTTTTT
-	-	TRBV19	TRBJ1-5	CASSILLNQPQHF	TGTGCCAGTAGTATACTCCTTAATCAGCCCCAGCATTTT
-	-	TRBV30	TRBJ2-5	CARLGSQETQYF	TGTGCCAGGCTGGGGAGCCAAGAGACCCAGTACTTC
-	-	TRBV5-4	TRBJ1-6	CASSSSVLTYSPLHF	TGTGCCAGCAGCTCGTCGGTCCTTACCTATTCACCCCTCCACTTT
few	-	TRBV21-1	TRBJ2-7	CASSAPGTGSDEQYF	TGTGCCAGCAGCGCGCCCGGGACAGGGAGTGACGAGCAGTACTTC
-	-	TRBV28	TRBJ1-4	CASSFWGVGAENEKLFF	TGTGCCAGCAGTTTTTGGGGGGTTGGAGCAGAAAATGAAAAACTGTTTTTT
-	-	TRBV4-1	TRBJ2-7	CASSQKRTALTYEQYF	TGCGCCAGCAGCCAAAAAAGGACAGCCTTAACCTACGAGCAGTACTTC